The rows below give T cell receptor beta chains drawn from one sample of a study of OX40 agonist ivuxolimab in advanced cancers. Generated by immunoSEQ multiplex PCR, the TCRdb table keeps only in-frame clones and is missing some. This table has about 30,000 clones, around 79% appearing once. The sequencing here drew on CD4+ or CD8+ T cells sorted from blood, taken in a trial of the OX40 agonist ivuxolimab. The receptors shown here come from an adult with an advanced solid tumor such as melanoma, head and neck, liver or kidney cancer. Both conserved end residues are part of each CDR3. A D gene is named only where the DNA matches it firmly. Clone sizes are given selectively: once, few, many, or a class where the clone is expanded.

clone size: -
D gene: -
J gene: TRBJ2-3
V gene: TRBV6-1
CDR3 length: 15
CDR3 protein: CASSDLFGYGDTQYF
CDR3 DNA: TGTGCCAGCAGTGACCTTTTTGGGTACGGAGATACGCAGTATTTT

clone size: -
D gene: TRBD1
J gene: TRBJ2-1
V gene: TRBV19
CDR3 length: 14
CDR3 protein: CASSLGTAYNEQFF
CDR3 DNA: TGTGCCAGTAGTCTCGGGACAGCCTACAATGAGCAGTTCTTC

clone size: few
D gene: TRBD2
J gene: TRBJ2-7
V gene: TRBV2
CDR3 length: 15
CDR3 protein: CASSFPSGTAREQYF
CDR3 DNA: TGTGCCAGCAGTTTCCCTAGCGGCACAGCTAGGGAGCAGTACTTC

clone size: once
D gene: TRBD2
J gene: TRBJ2-7
V gene: TRBV7-9
CDR3 length: 13
CDR3 protein: CASSAGTSYEQYF
CDR3 DNA: TGTGCCAGCAGCGCCGGGACTAGCTACGAGCAGTACTTC

clone size: -
D gene: -
J gene: TRBJ2-7
V gene: TRBV5-1
CDR3 length: 15
CDR3 protein: CASSPRDSYYYEQYF
CDR3 DNA: TGCGCCAGCAGCCCAAGGGACTCGTATTACTACGAGCAGTACTTC

clone size: medium-sized
D gene: TRBD2
J gene: TRBJ2-3
V gene: TRBV7-9
CDR3 length: 15
CDR3 protein: CASSLVLAGADTQYF
CDR3 DNA: TGTGCCAGCAGCTTAGTCTTAGCGGGGGCGGATACGCAGTATTTT

clone size: -
D gene: -
J gene: TRBJ2-4
V gene: TRBV29-1
CDR3 length: 15
CDR3 protein: CSVEGGPLAKNIQYF
CDR3 DNA: TGCAGCGTTGAAGGGGGACCGCTAGCCAAAAACATTCAGTACTTC

clone size: -
D gene: TRBD2
J gene: TRBJ2-1
V gene: TRBV6-5
CDR3 length: 16
CDR3 protein: CASSYSASGTYNEQFF
CDR3 DNA: TGTGCCAGCAGTTACTCGGCTAGCGGGACTTACAATGAGCAGTTCTTC

clone size: -
D gene: TRBD1
J gene: TRBJ2-7
V gene: TRBV6-1
CDR3 length: 15
CDR3 protein: CASSEGTEASYEQYF
CDR3 DNA: TGTGCCAGCAGTGAGGGGACAGAGGCCTCCTACGAGCAGTACTTC

clone size: -
D gene: TRBD1
J gene: TRBJ1-6
V gene: TRBV7-3
CDR3 length: 17
CDR3 protein: CASSLNPTGGFDSPLHF
CDR3 DNA: TGTGCCAGCAGCTTAAACCCCACAGGGGGCTTCGATTCACCCCTCCACTTT

clone size: once
D gene: -
J gene: TRBJ2-7
V gene: TRBV30
CDR3 length: 15
CDR3 protein: CAWSGDLGASYEQYF
CDR3 DNA: TGTGCCTGGAGCGGCGACTTGGGGGCTTCCTACGAGCAGTACTTC

clone size: -
D gene: -
J gene: TRBJ1-3
V gene: TRBV5-6
CDR3 length: 14
CDR3 protein: CASSLGFSGNTIYF
CDR3 DNA: TGTGCCAGCAGCTTGGGGTTCTCTGGAAACACCATATATTTT

clone size: -
D gene: -
J gene: TRBJ1-1
V gene: TRBV9
CDR3 length: 16
CDR3 protein: CASSAPSRGGDTEAFF
CDR3 DNA: TGTGCCAGCAGCGCACCCTCTCGGGGGGGGGACACTGAAGCTTTCTTT

clone size: -
D gene: -
J gene: TRBJ2-3
V gene: TRBV19
CDR3 length: 15
CDR3 protein: CASSIGGHPTDTQYF
CDR3 DNA: TGTGCCAGTAGTATAGGGGGCCACCCCACAGATACGCAGTATTTT

clone size: -
D gene: -
J gene: TRBJ2-4
V gene: TRBV5-4
CDR3 length: 16
CDR3 protein: CASSFRPGGAKNIQYF
CDR3 DNA: TGTGCCAGCAGCTTTCGTCCCGGAGGGGCCAAAAACATTCAGTACTTC

clone size: -
D gene: TRBD2
J gene: TRBJ2-1
V gene: TRBV29-1
CDR3 length: 15
CDR3 protein: CSVTELAGSYNEQFF
CDR3 DNA: TGCAGCGTGACTGAACTAGCGGGGAGCTACAATGAGCAGTTCTTC

clone size: -
D gene: -
J gene: TRBJ2-7
V gene: TRBV6-4
CDR3 length: 14
CDR3 protein: CASSEFAGHYEQYF
CDR3 DNA: TGTGCCAGCAGTGAGTTTGCGGGACACTACGAGCAGTACTTC

clone size: -
D gene: TRBD2
J gene: TRBJ2-1
V gene: TRBV15
CDR3 length: 16
CDR3 protein: CATSRDRGSSYNEQFF
CDR3 DNA: TGTGCCACCAGCAGAGATCGCGGGAGCTCCTACAATGAGCAGTTCTTC

clone size: -
D gene: TRBD1
J gene: TRBJ2-7
V gene: TRBV28
CDR3 length: 16
CDR3 protein: CASRTTRQGRTYEQYF
CDR3 DNA: TGTGCCAGCAGAACGACTAGACAGGGGAGAACCTACGAGCAGTACTTC

clone size: -
D gene: TRBD2
J gene: TRBJ2-3
V gene: TRBV4-2
CDR3 length: 18
CDR3 protein: CASSQEGTSGGSRYTQYF
CDR3 DNA: TGTGCCAGCAGCCAAGAAGGGACTAGCGGAGGGAGTCGGTATACGCAGTATTTT

clone size: -
D gene: -
J gene: TRBJ2-3
V gene: TRBV10-3
CDR3 length: 16
CDR3 protein: CAISESITDYTDTQYF
CDR3 DNA: TGTGCCATCAGTGAGTCGATCACAGATTATACAGATACGCAGTATTTT

clone size: few
D gene: -
J gene: TRBJ1-1
V gene: TRBV27
CDR3 length: 14
CDR3 protein: CASSLINLNTEAFF
CDR3 DNA: TGTGCCAGCAGTCTCATCAACTTGAACACTGAAGCTTTCTTT

clone size: few
D gene: TRBD1
J gene: TRBJ2-7
V gene: TRBV5-8
CDR3 length: 17
CDR3 protein: CASSLQTGTGFSYEQYF
CDR3 DNA: TGTGCCAGCAGCCTACAAACCGGGACAGGTTTCTCCTACGAGCAGTACTTC

clone size: -
D gene: -
J gene: TRBJ1-1
V gene: TRBV6-1
CDR3 length: 12
CDR3 protein: CASSLIGTEAFF
CDR3 DNA: TGTGCCAGCAGTTTAATCGGCACTGAAGCTTTCTTT

clone size: -
D gene: -
J gene: TRBJ2-3
V gene: TRBV13
CDR3 length: 16
CDR3 protein: CASSFSPGIGTDTQYF
CDR3 DNA: TGTGCCAGCAGCTTTTCCCCGGGGATAGGAACAGATACGCAGTATTTT

clone size: -
D gene: -
J gene: TRBJ2-7
V gene: TRBV19
CDR3 length: 12
CDR3 protein: CASSTGPYEQYF
CDR3 DNA: TGTGCCAGTAGTACGGGTCCCTACGAGCAGTACTTC

clone size: -
D gene: -
J gene: TRBJ1-1
V gene: TRBV6-6
CDR3 length: 14
CDR3 protein: CASSYLGRRPEAFF
CDR3 DNA: TGTGCCAGCAGTTACTTGGGCAGGCGCCCTGAAGCTTTCTTT

clone size: -
D gene: TRBD2
J gene: TRBJ2-1
V gene: TRBV9
CDR3 length: 16
CDR3 protein: CASSHPGLAGVSEQFF
CDR3 DNA: TGTGCCAGCAGCCACCCGGGACTAGCGGGAGTAAGTGAGCAGTTCTTC

clone size: -
D gene: -
J gene: TRBJ2-7
V gene: TRBV7-6
CDR3 length: 12
CDR3 protein: CASSLKGNEQYF
CDR3 DNA: TGTGCCAGCAGCTTAAAGGGGAACGAGCAGTACTTC

clone size: -
D gene: TRBD1
J gene: TRBJ2-7
V gene: TRBV14
CDR3 length: 14
CDR3 protein: CASSQTGVFGEQYF
CDR3 DNA: TGTGCCAGCAGCCAGACAGGGGTTTTCGGCGAGCAGTACTTC

clone size: -
D gene: -
J gene: TRBJ1-1
V gene: TRBV21-1
CDR3 length: 14
CDR3 protein: CASRAFVEHTEAFF
CDR3 DNA: TGTGCCAGCCGCGCGTTCGTGGAACACACTGAAGCTTTCTTT

clone size: -
D gene: TRBD1
J gene: TRBJ2-5
V gene: TRBV19
CDR3 length: 15
CDR3 protein: CASSRDRGTGETQYF
CDR3 DNA: TGTGCCAGTAGTAGGGACAGGGGCACAGGCGAGACCCAGTACTTC

clone size: -
D gene: -
J gene: TRBJ1-1
V gene: TRBV13
CDR3 length: 11
CDR3 protein: CASSQTVEAFF
CDR3 DNA: TGTGCCAGCAGCCAGACAGTTGAAGCTTTCTTT

clone size: many
D gene: TRBD1
J gene: TRBJ1-2
V gene: TRBV19
CDR3 length: 18
CDR3 protein: CASSIQVAQGAHDYGYTF
CDR3 DNA: TGTGCCAGTAGTATACAGGTCGCCCAGGGGGCGCATGACTATGGCTACACCTTC

clone size: -
D gene: -
J gene: TRBJ1-3
V gene: TRBV19
CDR3 length: 11
CDR3 protein: CASSQRNTIYF
CDR3 DNA: TGTGCCAGTAGCCAGCGAAACACCATATATTTT

clone size: -
D gene: -
J gene: TRBJ1-5
V gene: TRBV7-6
CDR3 length: 14
CDR3 protein: CASSLAADNQPQHF
CDR3 DNA: TGTGCCAGCAGCTTAGCGGCAGATAATCAGCCCCAGCATTTT